This T cell receptor (beta chain) was profiled in a study of metastatic and nonmetastatic thyroid tumors. Whole-study context: Comparison of repertoires was carried out across blood and tumor or nodule tissue from malignant and benign thyroid patients.

This CDR3 has 13 amino acids. Unmatched junction bases numbered 7, after V lost 6 bases and J lost 6 bases. By proportion, this clone is large. Antigen unknown. No treatment had been given to any patient before thyroid surgery. TCRdb ran MiXCR on the PCR reads. This table has approximately 7,700 clones, roughly 27% appearing once. Broader study findings: It was reported that TCR beta diversity was significantly higher in malignant thyroid tumors than benign nodules, in blood and tumor.

V gene TRBV12-3 or TRBV12-4 combines with J gene TRBJ2-7; 8 bases align to TRBD2. Sequenced sample: tumor tissue. The origin of this receptor is a female donor with papillary thyroid cancer or a benign thyroid nodule (not recorded which). Some clones in this sample may be carry-over from other donors' samples. Here the CDR3 reads CASSRGLAFEQYF. The CDR3 DNA reads TGTGCCAGCAGCCGAGGACTAGCATTCGAGCAGTACTTC.